This T cell receptor beta chain was sequenced during a study of PD-L1 blockade in urothelial cancer. About the study: Median T cell yield from blood was fewer than 150,000. General study results and limits: Below-median pretreatment blood TCR clonality was a predictor of better survival.

V shed 5 bases, J shed 14 bases, and the junction held 10 bases outside the gene matches. This CDR3 contains 14 residues. CDR1 is SEHNR, CDR2 FQNEAQ, per germline (reference sequence). Measured with immunoSEQ multiplex PCR; TCRdb has only the in-frame clones, and not every one. The sample yields tens of thousands of clones, approximately 85% seen once. Regarding time point: pretreatment peripheral blood. On this clone: Its antigen is unidentified.

The V and J genes are TRBV7-9 and TRBJ2-1, with 12 bases fitting TRBD2. The TCR sequence derives from a man aged 60-69 years with urothelial cancer. The material sequenced was PBMCs, taken around atezolizumab (anti-PD-L1) treatment. The CDR3 DNA reads as TGTGCCAGCAGCCAATCTCTAGCGGGGGGGCGGGAGTTCTTC. Translation: CASSQSLAGGREFF.